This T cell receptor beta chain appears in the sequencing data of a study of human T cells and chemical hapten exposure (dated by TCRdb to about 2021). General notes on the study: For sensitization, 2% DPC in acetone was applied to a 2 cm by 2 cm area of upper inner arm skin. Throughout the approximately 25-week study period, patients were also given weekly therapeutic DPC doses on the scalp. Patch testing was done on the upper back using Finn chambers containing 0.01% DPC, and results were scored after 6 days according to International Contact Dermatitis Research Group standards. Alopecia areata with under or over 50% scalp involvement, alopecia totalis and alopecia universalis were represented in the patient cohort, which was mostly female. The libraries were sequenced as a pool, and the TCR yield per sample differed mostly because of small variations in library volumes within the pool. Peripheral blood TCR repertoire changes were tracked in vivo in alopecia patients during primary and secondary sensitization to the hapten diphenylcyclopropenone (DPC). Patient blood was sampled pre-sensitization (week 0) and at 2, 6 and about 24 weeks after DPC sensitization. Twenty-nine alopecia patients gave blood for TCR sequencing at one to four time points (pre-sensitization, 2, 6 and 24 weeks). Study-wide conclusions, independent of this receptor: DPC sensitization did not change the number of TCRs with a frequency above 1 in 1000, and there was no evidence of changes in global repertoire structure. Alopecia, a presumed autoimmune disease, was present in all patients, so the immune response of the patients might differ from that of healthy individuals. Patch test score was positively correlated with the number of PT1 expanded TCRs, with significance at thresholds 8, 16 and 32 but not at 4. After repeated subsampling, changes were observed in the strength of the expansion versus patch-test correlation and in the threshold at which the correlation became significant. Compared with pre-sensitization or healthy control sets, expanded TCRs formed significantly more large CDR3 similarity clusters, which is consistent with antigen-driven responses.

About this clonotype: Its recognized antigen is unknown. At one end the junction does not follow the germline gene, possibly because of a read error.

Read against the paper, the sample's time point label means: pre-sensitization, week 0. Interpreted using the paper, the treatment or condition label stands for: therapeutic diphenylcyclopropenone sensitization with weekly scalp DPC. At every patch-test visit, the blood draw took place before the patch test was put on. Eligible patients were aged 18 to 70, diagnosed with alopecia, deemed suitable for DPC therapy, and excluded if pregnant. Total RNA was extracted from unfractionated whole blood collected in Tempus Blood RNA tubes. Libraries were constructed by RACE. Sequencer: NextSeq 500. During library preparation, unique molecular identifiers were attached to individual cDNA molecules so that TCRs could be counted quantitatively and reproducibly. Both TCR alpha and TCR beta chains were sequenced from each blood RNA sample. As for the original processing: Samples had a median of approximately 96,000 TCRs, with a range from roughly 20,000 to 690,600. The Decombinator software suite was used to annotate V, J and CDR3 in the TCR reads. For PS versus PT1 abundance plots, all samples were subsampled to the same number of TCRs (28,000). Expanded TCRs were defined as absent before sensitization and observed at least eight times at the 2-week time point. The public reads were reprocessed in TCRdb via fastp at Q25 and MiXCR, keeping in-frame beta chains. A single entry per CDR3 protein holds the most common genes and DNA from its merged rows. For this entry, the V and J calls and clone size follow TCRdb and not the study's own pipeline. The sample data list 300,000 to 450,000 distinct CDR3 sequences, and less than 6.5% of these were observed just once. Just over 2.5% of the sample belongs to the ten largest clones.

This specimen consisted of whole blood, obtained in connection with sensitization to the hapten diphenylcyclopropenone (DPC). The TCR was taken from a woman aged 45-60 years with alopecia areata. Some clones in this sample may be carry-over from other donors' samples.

The DNA is as follows: TGTGCCACCAGTGATCAATACTTTTCCGGGACTAACTACGATGAGCAGTTCTTC. Translated, it reads CATSDQYFSGTNYDEQFF. The sequence links TRBV24-1 to TRBJ2-1; 7 bases in between match TRBD2. CDR1 and CDR2, per the germline V gene, are KGHDR and SFDVKD. The CDR3 goes from the cysteine to the phenylalanine over 18 residues. This entry keeps only the CDR3 DNA: 54 bases, framed from base 1.